These T cell receptor beta chains were read from a single sample in a study of T cell responses to AZD1222 COVID-19 vaccine. The data were produced by immunoSEQ multiplex PCR, yet TCRdb's version contains in-frame clones alone and is incomplete. This repertoire shows tens of thousands of clones, approximately 90% found once; its top ten account for 12%. The sample consisted of peripheral blood, taken 28 days after the second AZD1222 dose. Receptor source: an adult who received the AZD1222 COVID-19 vaccine. Each CDR3 is given without its conserved first and last residue.

TRBJ2-5,TRBV7-9,ASSLELAMGETQY
TRBJ1-2,TRBV5-6,ASSLDDREYGYT
TRBJ1-1,TRBV7-8,ASSLVGEGTEAF
TRBJ2-7,TRBV7-3,ASSLGISYEQY
TRBJ2-5,TRBV5-1,ASSLERGFRSSGEETQY
TRBJ2-2,TRBV27,ASSRNGVNTGELF
TRBJ1-6,TRBV15,ATSRSTGGDSPLH
TRBJ1-5,TRBV5-6,ASSLGNQPQH
TRBJ2-2,TRBV11-2,ASSRSPSGSNTGELF
TRBJ1-2,TRBV21-1,ASSIRDRDLIKT
TRBJ1-2,TRBV7-8,ASSTRDRRVGGYT
TRBJ2-5,TRBV7-2,ASSLVGGGAGKETQY
TRBJ1-2,TRBV7-9,ASSQTGGNYGYT
TRBJ2-3,TRBV10-3,AIRGQATQLPSTDTQY
TRBJ2-3,TRBV6-6,ASSSPDRGSTDTQY
TRBJ2-7,TRBV19,ASAYTTSGSYEQY
TRBJ1-2,TRBV6-5,ASTKKGTGGGYT
TRBJ1-1,TRBV6-5,ASSYRQGVNTEAF
TRBJ1-2,TRBV3-1/TRBV3-2,ASSGSGRLYGYT
TRBJ2-6,TRBV4-2,ASSQETSGANVLT
TRBJ2-5,TRBV7-2,ASSPGLAGETQY
TRBJ2-7,TRBV19,AVPGQGLHGNEQY
TRBJ2-1,TRBV18,ASSRTGDNEQF
TRBJ1-1,TRBV11-3,ASSPKGTVNTEAF
TRBJ2-3,TRBV18,ASSPPGQAYSTDTQY
TRBJ2-2,TRBV2,ASSSTGAVLYTGELF
TRBJ2-5,TRBV14,ASSQAGAGTRGVKTQY
TRBJ2-7,TRBV4-3,ASSPGTGTYEQY
TRBJ1-2,TRBV7-2,ASSLEQGWGYT
TRBJ1-1,TRBV6-2/TRBV6-3,ASSGVGSGTGVVGAF
TRBJ1-5,TRBV4-3,ASSQVFGNQPQH
TRBJ2-3,TRBV4-1,ASSPITGGLVSTDTQY
TRBJ1-1,TRBV7-9,ASSLVQGREAF
TRBJ2-3,TRBV2,ASSELWQGTDTQY
TRBJ2-5,TRBV9,ASSVQETQY
TRBJ2-7,TRBV28,ASSLSAGSYEQY
TRBJ1-1,TRBV18,ASSPQSNTEAF
TRBJ2-7,TRBV27,ASSFKGGDTSYEQY
TRBJ1-6,TRBV7-2,ASSSPGGVSSPLH
TRBJ2-5,TRBV29-1,SVEPGEGETQY
TRBJ2-1,TRBV15,ATRRAGGTYNEQF
TRBJ1-1,TRBV9,ASSFTVNTEAF
TRBJ2-1,TRBV20-1,SASRYSGRGNEQF
TRBJ1-1,TRBV7-9,ASSLDLWETEAF
TRBJ2-1,TRBV6-5,ASSYRIYNEQF
TRBJ2-5,TRBV18,ASSPTRTKMETQY
TRBJ2-3,TRBV15,ATSRPIQGVGTDTQY
TRBJ2-1,TRBV27,ASSLYSGRRIDSKQF
TRBJ2-1,TRBV21-1,APPRDSPNNEQF
TRBJ2-6,TRBV11-3,ASSLPAANVLT
TRBJ1-1,TRBV5-4,ASRTGYQNTEAF
TRBJ1-2,TRBV9,ASSVGQGLYGYT
TRBJ2-2,TRBV15,ATRREVNTGELF
TRBJ2-7,TRBV11-3,ASSLDGRGGLYEQY
TRBJ2-7,TRBV2,ASSRTVEQY
TRBJ2-2,TRBV5-8,ASSPGQPRTGELF
TRBJ2-1,TRBV7-9,ASSLEGGRAVSYNEQF